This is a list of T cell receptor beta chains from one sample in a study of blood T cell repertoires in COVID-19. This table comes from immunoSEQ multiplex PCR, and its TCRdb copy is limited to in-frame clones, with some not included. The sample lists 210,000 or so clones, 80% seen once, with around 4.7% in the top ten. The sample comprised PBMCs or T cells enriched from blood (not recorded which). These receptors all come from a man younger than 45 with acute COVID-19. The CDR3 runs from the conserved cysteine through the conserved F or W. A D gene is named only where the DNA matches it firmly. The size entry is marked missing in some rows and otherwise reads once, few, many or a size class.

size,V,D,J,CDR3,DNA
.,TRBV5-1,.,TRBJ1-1,CASSLEPWGVYTEAFF,TGCGCCAGCAGCTTGGAGCCATGGGGGGTTTACACTGAAGCTTTCTTT
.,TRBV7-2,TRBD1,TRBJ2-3,CASSAGTGTSTDTQYF,TGTGCCAGCAGCGCAGGGACAGGGACTAGCACAGATACGCAGTATTTT
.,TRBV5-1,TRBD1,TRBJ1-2,CASSLDRGPPHGYTF,TGCGCCAGCAGCTTGGACAGGGGGCCCCCCCATGGCTACACCTTC
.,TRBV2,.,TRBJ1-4,CASISQGIGSTNEKLFF,TGTGCCAGCATATCCCAGGGGATAGGGTCAACTAATGAAAAACTGTTTTTT
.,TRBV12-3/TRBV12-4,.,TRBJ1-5,CASTTGNNQPQHF,TGTGCCAGCACCACGGGAAACAATCAGCCCCAGCATTTT
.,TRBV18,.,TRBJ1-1,CASSPPGSAGPHGNTEAFF,TGTGCCAGCTCACCCCCCGGATCCGCGGGGCCGCACGGGAACACTGAAGCTTTCTTT
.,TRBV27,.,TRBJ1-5,CASSLSGSNQPQHF,TGTGCCAGCAGTTTATCGGGCAGCAATCAGCCCCAGCATTTT
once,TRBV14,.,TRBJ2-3,CASSQVFGLATDTQYF,TGTGCCAGCAGCCAAGTTTTCGGACTCGCGACAGATACGCAGTATTTT
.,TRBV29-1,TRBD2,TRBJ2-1,CSVTSGGFGQFF,TGCAGCGTGACTAGCGGGGGATTTGGGCAGTTCTTC
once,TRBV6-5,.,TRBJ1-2,CASNGRYYGYTF,TGTGCCAGCAACGGCAGGTACTATGGCTACACCTTC
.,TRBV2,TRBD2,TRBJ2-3,CSDRTSGTDTQYF,TGCTCCGACAGGACTAGCGGCACAGATACGCAGTATTTT
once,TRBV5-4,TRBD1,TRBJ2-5,CASSSERQGETQYF,TGTGCCAGCAGCTCCGAGAGACAGGGTGAGACCCAGTACTTC
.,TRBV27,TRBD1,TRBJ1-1,CASSLEGALNTEAFF,TGTGCCAGCAGTTTAGAGGGGGCGTTGAACACTGAAGCTTTCTTT
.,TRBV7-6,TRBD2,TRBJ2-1,CASSLGGGGLNEQFF,TGTGCCAGCAGCTTAGGTGGGGGGGGATTGAATGAGCAGTTCTTC
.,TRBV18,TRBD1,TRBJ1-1,CASSPRAGGMNTEAFF,TGTGCCAGCTCACCGAGGGCAGGGGGCATGAACACTGAAGCTTTCTTT
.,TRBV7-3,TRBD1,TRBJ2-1,CASSSWTGRVYNEQFF,TGTGCCAGCAGCTCATGGACAGGGCGGGTTTATAATGAGCAGTTCTTC
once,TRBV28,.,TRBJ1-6,CASSLRSGASQSPLHF,TGTGCCAGCAGTCTCCGTTCAGGGGCTAGCCAGTCACCCCTCCACTTT
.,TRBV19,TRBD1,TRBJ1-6,CASSIFLQTQGADSPLHF,TGTGCCAGTAGTATATTTCTTCAAACACAGGGGGCGGATTCACCCCTCCACTTT
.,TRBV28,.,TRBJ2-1,CASSFRQGYEQFF,TGTGCCAGCAGTTTTCGTCAGGGCTATGAGCAGTTCTTC
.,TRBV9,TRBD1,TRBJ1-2,CASSVARGQGFYGYTF,TGTGCCAGCAGCGTAGCTCGCGGACAGGGGTTTTATGGCTACACCTTC
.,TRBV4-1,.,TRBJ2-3,CASSPYGEGTDTQYF,TGCGCCAGCAGCCCATACGGGGAAGGCACAGATACGCAGTATTTT
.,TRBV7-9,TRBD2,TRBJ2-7,CASGRGGYGEQYF,TGTGCCAGCGGACGGGGGGGCTATGGAGAGCAGTACTTC
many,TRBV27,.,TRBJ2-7,CASSPRQASYEQYF,TGTGCCAGCAGTCCTAGACAGGCTTCCTACGAGCAGTACTTC
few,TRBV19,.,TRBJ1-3,CASRPDSGSGNTIYF,TGTGCCAGTAGGCCGGACAGCGGATCTGGAAACACCATATATTTT
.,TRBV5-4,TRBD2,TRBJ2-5,CASSSTTSGPQETQYF,TGTGCCAGCAGCTCTACGACTAGCGGGCCACAAGAGACCCAGTACTTC
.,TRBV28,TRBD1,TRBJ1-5,CASQPTGGFPGISNQPQHF,TGTGCCAGCCAACCAACAGGGGGCTTCCCAGGTATTAGCAATCAGCCCCAGCATTTT
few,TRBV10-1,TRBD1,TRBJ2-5,CASSEGDRPQETQYF,TGCGCCAGCAGTGAGGGGGACAGGCCTCAAGAGACCCAGTACTTC
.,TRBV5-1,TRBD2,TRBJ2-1,CASSPGTTPGNEQFF,TGCGCCAGCAGTCCCGGGACTACCCCTGGCAATGAGCAGTTCTTC
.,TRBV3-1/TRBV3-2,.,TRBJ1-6,CASSQEVAGFTPLHF,TGTGCCAGCAGCCAAGAAGTTGCAGGGTTTACCCCCCTCCACTTT
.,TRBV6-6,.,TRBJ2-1,CASSHLGLGGYNEQFF,TGTGCCAGCAGCCACCTCGGGTTAGGAGGCTACAATGAGCAGTTCTTC
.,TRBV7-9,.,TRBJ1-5,CASSPGNQPQHF,TGTGCCAGCAGCCCCGGCAATCAGCCCCAGCATTTT
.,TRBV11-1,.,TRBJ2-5,CASSQAQETQYF,TGTGCCAGCAGCCAGGCCCAAGAGACCCAGTACTTC
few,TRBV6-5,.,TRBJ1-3,CASRGPRGANTIYF,TGTGCCAGCAGAGGCCCCCGGGGGGCAAACACCATATATTTT
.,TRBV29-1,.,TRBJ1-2,CSAQRTGGITTPYTF,TGCAGCGCTCAACGGACCGGGGGGATAACTACCCCCTACACCTTC
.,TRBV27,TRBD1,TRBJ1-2,CASSSGQGTYGYTF,TGTGCCAGCAGCTCTGGACAGGGGACCTATGGCTACACCTTC
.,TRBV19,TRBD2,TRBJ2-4,CASSSPGLAGGQNIQYF,TGTGCCAGTAGTTCCCCGGGACTAGCGGGCGGCCAAAACATTCAGTACTTC
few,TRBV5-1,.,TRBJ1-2,CASSPRVSYGYTF,TGCGCCAGCAGCCCCCGCGTTTCCTATGGCTACACCTTC
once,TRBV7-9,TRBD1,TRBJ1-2,CASSSLIGQGARGYTF,TGTGCCAGCAGTTCCTTAATAGGACAGGGGGCGCGTGGCTACACCTTC
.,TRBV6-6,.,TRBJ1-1,CASSSGRDGGTEAFF,TGTGCCAGCAGTTCCGGGAGGGACGGTGGTACTGAAGCTTTCTTT
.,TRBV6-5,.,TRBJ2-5,CASSYSTSGETQYF,TGTGCCAGCAGTTACTCGACTAGTGGGGAGACCCAGTACTTC
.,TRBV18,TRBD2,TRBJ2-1,CASSRGTSISNEQFF,TGTGCCAGCTCGCGGGGGACTAGTATTTCTAATGAGCAGTTCTTC
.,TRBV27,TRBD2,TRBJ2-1,CASSSSRLAGGTYNEQFF,TGTGCCAGCAGTTCCAGCCGGCTAGCGGGGGGGACCTACAATGAGCAGTTCTTC
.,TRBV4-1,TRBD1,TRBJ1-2,CASSPGGSNGYTF,TGCGCCAGCAGCCCAGGGGGCTCGAATGGCTACACCTTC
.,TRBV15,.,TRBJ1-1,CATSRVGGLGGTEAFF,TGTGCCACCAGCAGAGTGGGGGGGTTAGGCGGGACTGAAGCTTTCTTT
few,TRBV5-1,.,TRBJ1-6,CASSLESSYNSPLHF,TGCGCCAGCAGCTTGGAGAGCTCCTATAATTCACCCCTCCACTTT